Listed below are T cell receptor beta chains from one sample, sequenced in a study of cytomegalovirus exposure and HLA in healthy donors. Sequenced by immunoSEQ multiplex PCR; TCRdb stores in-frame clones only, minus some. The table records 60,000 to 95,000 clones, under 85% of them present only once. Sequences were obtained from PBMCs. The receptors shown here come from a woman aged 40 to 50 in good health and CMV-seropositive. CDR3s include the opening cysteine and the closing phenylalanine or tryptophan. A D gene is named only where the DNA matches it firmly. Clone size is given for some rows only: seen once, a few or many times, or a class if the clone is expanded.

len: 15
d_gene: TRBD1
v_gene: TRBV27
abundance: NA
j_gene: TRBJ1-5
CDR3aa: CASRRQGEGGQPQHF
CDR3nt: TGTGCCAGCAGACGACAGGGGGAGGGGGGTCAGCCCCAGCATTTT

len: 14
d_gene: TRBD1
v_gene: TRBV2
abundance: NA
j_gene: TRBJ1-5
CDR3aa: CASNRGRSNQPQHF
CDR3nt: TGTGCCAGCAACAGGGGACGCAGCAATCAGCCCCAGCATTTT

len: 15
d_gene: NA
v_gene: TRBV11-2
abundance: NA
j_gene: TRBJ1-1
CDR3aa: CASSLGPGLTTEAFF
CDR3nt: TGTGCCAGCAGCTTAGGTCCGGGTCTCACCACTGAAGCTTTCTTT

len: 18
d_gene: NA
v_gene: TRBV15
abundance: NA
j_gene: TRBJ2-5
CDR3aa: CATSRDGRGPRYQETQYF
CDR3nt: TGTGCCACCAGCAGAGATGGGCGGGGGCCCCGGTACCAAGAGACCCAGTACTTC

len: 13
d_gene: NA
v_gene: TRBV6-1
abundance: NA
j_gene: TRBJ2-3
CDR3aa: CASTSSGTDTQYF
CDR3nt: TGTGCCAGCACCTCGAGTGGCACAGATACGCAGTATTTT

len: 17
d_gene: NA
v_gene: TRBV19
abundance: once
j_gene: TRBJ2-1
CDR3aa: CASSSRVMVEGNNEQFF
CDR3nt: TGTGCCAGTAGTAGCAGGGTGATGGTGGAGGGAAACAATGAGCAGTTCTTC

len: 16
d_gene: TRBD1
v_gene: TRBV4-1
abundance: few
j_gene: TRBJ1-1
CDR3aa: CASSQDLEGGGTEAFF
CDR3nt: TGTGCCAGCAGCCAAGATCTTGAAGGGGGCGGCACTGAAGCTTTCTTT

len: 13
d_gene: NA
v_gene: TRBV28
abundance: NA
j_gene: TRBJ1-4
CDR3aa: CASSPGEIPKLFF
CDR3nt: TGTGCCAGCAGTCCTGGGGAGATTCCAAAACTGTTTTTT

len: 14
d_gene: TRBD2
v_gene: TRBV11-3
abundance: NA
j_gene: TRBJ2-5
CDR3aa: CASSAGTSQETQYF
CDR3nt: TGTGCCAGCAGCGCCGGGACTAGCCAAGAGACCCAGTACTTC

len: 15
d_gene: TRBD1
v_gene: TRBV5-4
abundance: NA
j_gene: TRBJ2-2
CDR3aa: CASSFRDRTTGELFF
CDR3nt: TGTGCCAGCAGCTTTAGGGACAGGACTACCGGGGAGCTGTTTTTT

len: 15
d_gene: NA
v_gene: TRBV30
abundance: NA
j_gene: TRBJ1-5
CDR3aa: CAWSRGGYSNQPQHF
CDR3nt: TGTGCCTGGAGTAGAGGAGGGTATAGCAATCAGCCCCAGCATTTT

len: 14
d_gene: NA
v_gene: TRBV15
abundance: NA
j_gene: TRBJ1-4
CDR3aa: CATSRDIGVEKLFF
CDR3nt: TGTGCCACCAGCAGAGATATCGGGGTTGAAAAACTGTTTTTT

len: 14
d_gene: NA
v_gene: TRBV9
abundance: NA
j_gene: TRBJ1-6
CDR3aa: CASSVETENSPLHF
CDR3nt: TGTGCCAGCAGCGTAGAGACAGAAAATTCACCCCTCCACTTT

len: 14
d_gene: NA
v_gene: TRBV7-9
abundance: NA
j_gene: TRBJ2-7
CDR3aa: CASSPKGLPMGQYF
CDR3nt: TGTGCCAGCAGCCCCAAGGGGCTACCAATGGGGCAGTACTTC

len: 15
d_gene: TRBD1
v_gene: TRBV5-1
abundance: once
j_gene: TRBJ1-1
CDR3aa: CASSLIEGASTEAFF
CDR3nt: TGCGCCAGCAGCTTGATTGAGGGGGCGAGCACTGAAGCTTTCTTT

len: 12
d_gene: TRBD1
v_gene: TRBV13
abundance: NA
j_gene: TRBJ1-2
CDR3aa: CASSSAGGGYTF
CDR3nt: TGTGCCAGCAGCTCGGCAGGGGGCGGCTACACCTTC

len: 13
d_gene: NA
v_gene: TRBV27
abundance: NA
j_gene: TRBJ1-5
CDR3aa: CASSLTGNQPQHF
CDR3nt: TGTGCCAGCAGTTTAACCGGGAACCAGCCCCAGCATTTT

len: 15
d_gene: NA
v_gene: TRBV9
abundance: once
j_gene: TRBJ1-2
CDR3aa: CASSVATTGNYGYTF
CDR3nt: TGTGCCAGCAGCGTAGCTACGACAGGAAACTATGGCTACACCTTC

len: 12
d_gene: NA
v_gene: TRBV2
abundance: NA
j_gene: TRBJ1-5
CDR3aa: CASSYPGQPQHF
CDR3nt: TGTGCCAGCAGTTATCCGGGACAGCCCCAGCATTTT

len: 12
d_gene: NA
v_gene: TRBV30
abundance: NA
j_gene: TRBJ2-3
CDR3aa: CACPGGTDTQYF
CDR3nt: TGTGCCTGCCCCGGGGGCACAGATACGCAGTATTTT

len: 14
d_gene: NA
v_gene: TRBV7-9
abundance: few
j_gene: TRBJ1-5
CDR3aa: CASSFDNSNQPQHF
CDR3nt: TGTGCCAGCAGCTTTGACAATAGCAATCAGCCCCAGCATTTT

len: 16
d_gene: NA
v_gene: TRBV7-9
abundance: NA
j_gene: TRBJ2-7
CDR3aa: CASSLAGGASSYEQYF
CDR3nt: TGTGCCAGCAGCTTAGCGGGGGGTGCAAGCTCCTACGAGCAGTACTTC

len: 16
d_gene: TRBD2
v_gene: TRBV4-3
abundance: NA
j_gene: TRBJ2-7
CDR3aa: CASSQDRAAGMDEQYF
CDR3nt: TGCGCCAGCAGCCAAGATCGGGCAGCGGGGATGGACGAGCAGTACTTC

len: 14
d_gene: NA
v_gene: TRBV6-5
abundance: once
j_gene: TRBJ1-5
CDR3aa: CASRAQGWGQPQHF
CDR3nt: TGTGCCAGCAGGGCACAGGGTTGGGGTCAGCCCCAGCATTTT

len: 14
d_gene: TRBD2
v_gene: TRBV9
abundance: NA
j_gene: TRBJ2-3
CDR3aa: CASSGSGATDTQYF
CDR3nt: TGTGCCAGCAGCGGGAGCGGGGCGACAGATACGCAGTATTTT

len: 14
d_gene: TRBD1
v_gene: TRBV5-1
abundance: NA
j_gene: TRBJ2-2
CDR3aa: CASSLRQGAGELFF
CDR3nt: TGCGCCAGCAGCTTGCGACAGGGGGCCGGGGAGCTGTTTTTT

len: 15
d_gene: TRBD1
v_gene: TRBV27
abundance: NA
j_gene: TRBJ1-6
CDR3aa: CASTHRAGGNSPLHF
CDR3nt: TGTGCCAGCACCCATCGGGCAGGGGGTAATTCACCCCTCCACTTT

len: 14
d_gene: NA
v_gene: TRBV5-1
abundance: NA
j_gene: TRBJ2-2
CDR3aa: CATQRQMNTGELFF
CDR3nt: TGCGCCACCCAGCGACAGATGAACACCGGGGAGCTGTTTTTT

len: 13
d_gene: NA
v_gene: TRBV5-1
abundance: NA
j_gene: TRBJ1-4
CDR3aa: CASSDGQNEKLFF
CDR3nt: TGCGCCAGCAGCGATGGACAGAATGAAAAACTGTTTTTT